Below, 25 T cell receptor beta chains from the same sample are listed, as sequenced in a study of blood T cell repertoires in COVID-19. Libraries were prepared by immunoSEQ multiplex PCR; TCRdb keeps only in-frame clonotypes and omits some of them. Here the sample spans hundreds of thousands of clones, over 75% being singletons. Material for sequencing was PBMCs or T cells enriched from blood (not recorded which). The receptor set was obtained from a woman between 45 and 65 years old with acute COVID-19.

The chain joins TRBV10-1 to TRBJ2-1; 8 bases map to TRBD1. This CDR3 has 15 residues. Trimming at V came to 0 bases and at J to 5 bases, leaving 3 bases not matched to a gene. Germline CDR1 is WNHNN and CDR2 is SYGVQD (reference sequence). The CDR3 coding sequence is TGCGCCAGCAGTGAGTCTGGACAGGGAGACAATGAGCAGTTCTTC. Encoded protein: CASSESGQGDNEQFF.

The CDR3 coding sequence is TGTGCCAGCAGTTACTTTGGGACAGTCTCTTTCGGCTACACCTTC. Protein product: CASSYFGTVSFGYTF. J is TRBJ1-2 and V is TRBV6-5; TRBD1 matches at 7 bases. The CDR3 length is 15 residues. From germline, CDR1 is MNHEY and CDR2 SVGAGI. With 1 base clipped from V and 8 bases from J, the junction kept 10 bases outside the gene matches.

V gene TRBV7-8 combines with J gene TRBJ1-2; 7 nucleotides agree with TRBD1. CDR3 size: 17 residues. V lost 3 bases, J lost 0 bases, and 10 bases stayed unmatched. Looked up from germline, CDR1 is SGHVS and CDR2 is FQNEAQ. The chain's CDR3 is CASSFRTGDIANYGYTF. The CDR3, as DNA: TGTGCCAGCAGCTTCCGGACAGGCGACATAGCTAACTATGGCTACACCTTC.

The J gene is TRBJ1-2, the V gene TRBV6-1; D not certain. Trimming took off 3 bases at V and 4 bases at J, with 9 bases between the two ends. This CDR3 comprises 13 residues. The germline gives CDR1 MNHNS, CDR2 SASEGT. The CDR3 DNA reads TGTGCCAGCAGTGAGCCCGGGATCTATGGCTACACCTTC. Protein sequence: CASSEPGIYGYTF.

CDR3 amino acids: CASSLAAGPQETQYF. CDR3 sequence (DNA): TGTGCCAGCAGCTTAGCGGCAGGGCCTCAAGAGACCCAGTACTTC. This chain uses TRBV7-2 with TRBJ2-5; TRBD1 is a possible D gene (5 bases). V shed 0 bases and J shed 2 bases, with 10 bases lying between them. CDR3 length: 15 residues. Germline lookup yields CDR1 SGHTA and CDR2 FQGNSA.

This chain links TRBV4-2 with TRBJ1-2; D ambiguous. Germline assignment: CDR1 LGHNA and CDR2 YNFKEQ. Trimming removed 0 bases at V and 1 base at J, with 12 bases between. The CDR3 consists of 16 residues. The CDR3 protein is CASSQEGGSGNYGYTF. CDR3 bases: TGTGCCAGCAGCCAAGAGGGAGGGTCAGGTAACTATGGCTACACCTTC.

The chain is built from TRBV4-3 and TRBJ1-2; TRBD1 matches at 7 bases. V dropped 4 bases and J dropped 4; count of bases not matched to a gene: 6. The germline V gene has CDR1 LGHNA and CDR2 YSLEER. The CDR3 contains 14 residues. The DNA for the CDR3 is TGCGCCAGCAGCCGAGAGGGGGCCAGCTATGGCTACACCTTC. This codes for CASSREGASYGYTF.

The chain couples TRBV5-1 to TRBJ2-3; TRBD2 matches at 15 bases. Trimming at V came to 3 bases and at J to 3 bases, leaving 11 bases not matched to a gene. CDR3 size: 19 residues. Germline CDR1 SGHRS, CDR2 YFSETQ. The CDR3 DNA reads TGCGCCAGCAGCTCGGGACTAGCGGGGGGAGGGTATGCTACAGATACGCAGTATTTT. This translates into CASSSGLAGGGYATDTQYF.

This clone is a singleton in its sample. The rearrangement uses TRBV2 and TRBJ1-1; 9 bases are shared with TRBD1. The germline gives CDR1 SNHLY, CDR2 FYNNEI. The CDR3 sequence is 14 residues long. After removal of 6 bases from V and 1 base from J, the junction contained 3 bases not matched to a gene. In DNA, the CDR3 is TGTGCCAGCAGGGAGGACAGGGGGAACACTGAAGCTTTCTTT. This sequence encodes CASREDRGNTEAFF.

The chain is built from TRBV6-1 and TRBJ1-4; weak D call: TRBD1 (5 bases). Germline lookup yields CDR1 MNHNS and CDR2 SASEGT. V lost 3 bases, J lost 7 bases, and 12 bases lay in between. The CDR3 loop spans 14 amino acids. The CDR3 reads CASSEGGAGEKLFF. CDR3 bases: TGTGCCAGCAGTGAGGGAGGGGCTGGTGAAAAACTGTTTTTT.

V is TRBV7-9 and J is TRBJ1-2, with a tentative D call TRBD1 (6 bases). Trimming left V 3 bases short and J 4 bases short, with 12 bases between. The CDR3 is 14 residues long. CDR1 and CDR2 from the germline V gene are SEHNR and FQNEAQ (reference sequence). In DNA form, the CDR3 reads TGTGCCAGCAGCTTCGAGGGGGATGGCTATGGCTACACCTTC. It translates to CASSFEGDGYGYTF.

This chain connects TRBV2 to TRBJ2-7; weak D call: TRBD2 (5 bases). V gave up 9 bases and J gave up 1 base, with 10 bases separating them. Looked up from germline, CDR1 is SNHLY and CDR2 is FYNNEI. CDR3 length: 12 amino acids. CDR3 sequence (DNA): TGTGCCAGTACGAGGGAGTCCTACGAGCAGTACTTC. Amino acid sequence: CASTRESYEQYF. Drawing the rest from reference TRBV2 and TRBJ2-7, the complete variable domain is EPEVTQTPSHQVTQMGQEVILRCVPISNHLYFYWYRQILGQKVEFLVSFYNNEISEKSEIFDDQFSVERPDGSNFTLKIRSTKLEDSAMYFCASTRESYEQYFGPGTRLTVT.

This clone was detected only once. This chain joins TRBV28 and TRBJ1-2, with a weak D call TRBD1 (6 bases). CDR1 MDHEN and CDR2 SYDVKM come from the germline V gene. The CDR3 has 14 amino acids. Trimming left V 6 bases short and J 4 bases short, with 15 bases between. CDR3 amino acids: CASRNPGAAYGYTF. The CDR3, as DNA: TGTGCCAGCAGAAATCCAGGGGCCGCCTATGGCTACACCTTC.

This chain uses TRBV7-2 with TRBJ1-5; unclear D gene. V was cut by 5 bases and J by 5 bases, with 10 bases left in between. The V gene's germline CDR1 is SGHTA and CDR2 FQGNSA. This CDR3 spans 13 amino acids. This CDR3 is CASSPRGDQPQHF. For the CDR3, the DNA is TGTGCCAGCAGCCCTCGAGGTGATCAGCCCCAGCATTTT.

This clone was observed once. The chain couples TRBV5-1 to TRBJ2-2, with TRBD1 matching over 8 bases. Germline CDR1 and CDR2: SGHRS and YFSETQ. Trimming cost V 3 bases and J 6 bases; bases outside gene matches: 4. This CDR3 spans 14 amino acids. The CDR3 coding sequence is TGCGCCAGCAGCTACACGACAGGGGCCGGGGAGCTGTTTTTT. It yields the protein CASSYTTGAGELFF. Based on the CDR3 plus reference TRBV5-1 and TRBJ2-2, the full variable domain is KAGVTQTPRYLIKTRGQQVTLSCSPISGHRSVSWYQQTPGQGLQFLFEYFSETQRNKGNFPGRFSGRQFSNSRSEMNVSTLELGDSALYLCASSYTTGAGELFFGEGSRLTVL.

J is TRBJ2-5 and V is TRBV7-7; 9 bases agree with TRBD2. The CDR3 is 16 residues long. V lost 1 base to trimming and J lost 1 base; unmatched junction nucleotides: 4. Germline assignment: CDR1 SSHAT and CDR2 FNYEAQ (reference sequence). CDR3: CASSLEGAGGQETQYF. The CDR3 DNA reads TGTGCCAGCAGCTTAGAAGGAGCGGGGGGCCAAGAGACCCAGTACTTC.

J is TRBJ1-2 and V is TRBV7-9; 8 bases are a match to TRBD1. Germline lookup yields CDR1 SEHNR and CDR2 FQNEAQ (reference sequence). V was pared by 8 bases and J by 4 bases, with 3 bases of the junction left unmatched. This CDR3 contains 12 residues. In nucleotides, the CDR3 is TGTGCCAGCGACAGGGGCGGCTATGGCTACACCTTC. Encoded protein: CASDRGGYGYTF. The full variable domain, in which reference TRBV7-9 and TRBJ1-2 provide the parts outside the CDR3, is DTGVSQNPRHKITKRGQNVTFRCDPISEHNRLYWYRQTLGQGPEFLTYFQNEAQLEKSRLLSDRFSAERPKGSFSTLEIQRTEQGDSAMYLCASDRGGYGYTFGSGTRLTVV.

The chain joins TRBV30 to TRBJ1-2; the match to TRBD1 covers 10 bases. Germline loops: CDR1 GTSNPN, CDR2 SVGIG (reference sequence). The CDR3 covers 15 residues. Unmatched junction bases numbered 6, after V lost 1 base and J lost 4 bases. Here the CDR3 DNA reads TGTGCCTGGAGTGCACCGACAGGGGGCGGCTATGGCTACACCTTC. Its translation: CAWSAPTGGGYGYTF. Full variable domain (outside the CDR3, taken from reference TRBV30 and TRBJ1-2): SQTIHQWPATLVQPVGSPLSLECTVEGTSNPNLYWYRQAAGRGLQLLFYSVGIGQISSEVPQNLSASRPQDRQFILSSKKLLLSDSGFYLCAWSAPTGGGYGYTFGSGTRLTVV.

The V call is TRBV27, the J call TRBJ2-7; TRBD2 might be the D (5 bases). The length of the CDR3 is 15 residues. Germline V CDR1 and CDR2: MNHEY, SMNVEV (reference sequence). V lost 6 bases and J 2 bases, leaving 17 bases between the germline ends. In nucleotides, the CDR3 is TGTGCCAGCAGCTCACCCCGGGGTGGGCCCTACGAGCAGTACTTC. This translates into CASSSPRGGPYEQYF.

This chain joins TRBV6-5 and TRBJ1-1; 8 bases fit TRBD1. The CDR3 totals 14 residues. Germline V gives CDR1 MNHEY, CDR2 SVGAGI. Losses at the gene ends were 5 bases for V and 4 bases for J; bases not matched to a gene: 6. The CDR3 DNA follows: TGTGCCAGCAGTCTCCGGACAGGGACCACTGAAGCTTTCTTT. Its protein is CASSLRTGTTEAFF.

The gene calls are TRBV27 and TRBJ2-3; 9 bases map to TRBD2. CDR1 MNHEY and CDR2 SMNVEV come from the germline V gene (reference sequence). J lost 6 bases, V lost 5 bases, and 9 bases had no gene match. The CDR3 has 15 amino acids. For the CDR3, the DNA is TGTGCCAGCAGTCCCAGCGGGGGGAATCAGGATACGCAGTATTTT. This gives the protein CASSPSGGNQDTQYF.

J is TRBJ2-1 and V is TRBV5-6; 8 bases fit TRBD1. Germline loops: CDR1 SGHDT, CDR2 YYEEEE. The CDR3 has 16 amino acids. The J segment lost 2 bases and the V segment lost 4 bases, leaving 8 bases of the junction unmatched. CDR3 sequence: CASSQTGQGTYNEQFF. The CDR3 nucleotides read TGTGCCAGCAGCCAAACTGGACAGGGTACCTACAATGAGCAGTTCTTC. Drawing the rest from reference TRBV5-6 and TRBJ2-1, the complete variable domain is DAGVTQSPTHLIKTRGQQVTLRCSPKSGHDTVSWYQQALGQGPQFIFQYYEEEERQRGNFPDRFSGHQFPNYSSELNVNALLLGDSALYLCASSQTGQGTYNEQFFGPGTRLTVL.

The rearrangement uses TRBV27 and TRBJ2-7, with 11 bases aligning to TRBD1. Losses at the gene ends were 0 bases for V and 2 bases for J; bases not matched to a gene: 3. The CDR3 covers 16 residues. Germline CDR1 MNHEY, CDR2 SMNVEV (reference sequence). The CDR3 here is CASSLSLGQGAYEQYF. CDR3 DNA: TGTGCCAGCAGTTTATCTCTGGGACAGGGGGCCTACGAGCAGTACTTC.

This clone was observed a few times. This sequence joins TRBV3-1 (or the pseudogene TRBV3-2) and TRBJ1-3; TRBD1 might be the D (6 bases). The CDR3 sequence is 17 residues long. V dropped 1 base and J dropped 4 bases, with 17 bases sitting between them. CDR1 and CDR2 from the germline V gene are LGHDT and YNNKEL (reference sequence). CDR3 sequence (DNA): TGTGCCAGCAGCCAAGTTAGCGGGGGCTCGGGAGGAAACACCATATATTTT. It encodes CASSQVSGGSGGNTIYF.

This CDR3 is CAWGLGILSTGTIYGYTF. CDR3 in DNA: TGTGCCTGGGGGTTGGGGATTCTATCCACAGGGACAATCTATGGCTACACCTTC. The gene calls are TRBV30 and TRBJ1-2; the D gene is possibly TRBD1 (6 bases). Looked up from germline, CDR1 is GTSNPN and CDR2 is SVGIG (reference sequence). This CDR3 contains 18 residues. V lost 5 bases and J 4 bases, leaving 29 bases between the germline ends.